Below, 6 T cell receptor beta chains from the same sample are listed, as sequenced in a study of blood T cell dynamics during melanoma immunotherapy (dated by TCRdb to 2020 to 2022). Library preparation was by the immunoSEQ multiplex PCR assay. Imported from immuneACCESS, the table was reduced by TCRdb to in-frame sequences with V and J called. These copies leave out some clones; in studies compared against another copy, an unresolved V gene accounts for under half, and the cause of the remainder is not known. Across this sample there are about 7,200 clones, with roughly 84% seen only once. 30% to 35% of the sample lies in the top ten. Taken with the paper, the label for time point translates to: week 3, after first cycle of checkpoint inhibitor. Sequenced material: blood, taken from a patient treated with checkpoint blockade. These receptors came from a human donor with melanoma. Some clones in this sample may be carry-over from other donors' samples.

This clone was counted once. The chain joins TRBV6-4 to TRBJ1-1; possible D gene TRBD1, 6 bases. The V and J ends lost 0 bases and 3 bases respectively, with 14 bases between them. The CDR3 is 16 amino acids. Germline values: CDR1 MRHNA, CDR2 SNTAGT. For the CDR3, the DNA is TGTGCCAGCAGTGACTCGAGAGGGGGACGGGACACTGAAGCTTTCTTT. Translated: CASSDSRGGRDTEAFF.

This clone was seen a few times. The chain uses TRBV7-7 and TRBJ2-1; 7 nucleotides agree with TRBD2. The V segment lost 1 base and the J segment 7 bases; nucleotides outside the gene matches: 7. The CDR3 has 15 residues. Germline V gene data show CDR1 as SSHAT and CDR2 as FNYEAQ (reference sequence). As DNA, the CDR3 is TGTGCCAGCAGCTTAGGCACATACGGGGGGAATGAGCAGTTCTTC. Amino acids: CASSLGTYGGNEQFF.

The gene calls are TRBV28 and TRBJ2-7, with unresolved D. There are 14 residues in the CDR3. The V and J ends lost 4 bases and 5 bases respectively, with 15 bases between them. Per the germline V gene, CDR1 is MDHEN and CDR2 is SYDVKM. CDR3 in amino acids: CASSSAPSVHEQYF. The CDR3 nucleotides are TGTGCCAGCAGTTCAGCCCCTAGTGTCCACGAGCAGTACTTC.

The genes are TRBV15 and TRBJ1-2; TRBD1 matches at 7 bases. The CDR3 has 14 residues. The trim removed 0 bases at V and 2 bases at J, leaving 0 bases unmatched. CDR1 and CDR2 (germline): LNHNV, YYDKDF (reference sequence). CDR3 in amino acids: CATSRDRGNYGYTF. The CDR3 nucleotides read TGTGCCACCAGCAGAGACAGGGGGAACTATGGCTACACCTTC. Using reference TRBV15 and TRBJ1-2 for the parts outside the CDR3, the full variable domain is DAMVIQNPRYQVTQFGKPVTLSCSQTLNHNVMYWYQQKSSQAPKLLFHYYDKDFNNEADTPDNFQSRRPNTSFCFLDIRSPGLGDTAMYLCATSRDRGNYGYTFGSGTRLTVV.

Written as DNA, the CDR3 is TGTGCCAGCAGCGTTGCGGGGTGCAGGGATAATCAGCCCCAGCATTTT. Its protein product is CASSVAGCRDNQPQHF. This rearrangement joins TRBV9 to TRBJ1-5, with D possibly matching TRBD1 (5 bases). Germline CDR1 and CDR2: SGDLS and YYNGEE. V shed 2 bases and J shed 4 bases, with 16 bases lying between them. This CDR3 spans 16 amino acids.

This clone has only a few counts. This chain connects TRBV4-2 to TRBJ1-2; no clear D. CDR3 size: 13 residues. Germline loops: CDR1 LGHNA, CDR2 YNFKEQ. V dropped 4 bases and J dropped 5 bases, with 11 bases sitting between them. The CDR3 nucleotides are TGTGCCAGCAGCCCTCAAACGGATTATGGCTACACCTTC. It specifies CASSPQTDYGYTF.